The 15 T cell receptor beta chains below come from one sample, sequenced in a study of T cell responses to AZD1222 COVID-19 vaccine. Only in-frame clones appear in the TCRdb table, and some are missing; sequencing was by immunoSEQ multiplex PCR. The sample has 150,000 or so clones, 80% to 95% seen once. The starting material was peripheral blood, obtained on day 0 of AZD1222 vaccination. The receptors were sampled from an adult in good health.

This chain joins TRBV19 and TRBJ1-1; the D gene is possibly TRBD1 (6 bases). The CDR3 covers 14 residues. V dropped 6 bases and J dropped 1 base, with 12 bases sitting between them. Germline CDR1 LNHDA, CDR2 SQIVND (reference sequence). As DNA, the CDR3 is TGTGCCAGTAGGCTCGGGACATCGAACACTGAAGCTTTCTTT. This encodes CASRLGTSNTEAFF.

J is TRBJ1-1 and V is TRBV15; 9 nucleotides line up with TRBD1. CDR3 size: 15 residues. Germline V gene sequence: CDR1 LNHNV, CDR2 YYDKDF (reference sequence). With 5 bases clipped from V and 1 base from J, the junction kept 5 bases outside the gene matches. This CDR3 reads CATSGLTGGNTEAFF. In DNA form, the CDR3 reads TGTGCCACCAGCGGCCTGACAGGGGGGAACACTGAAGCTTTCTTT.

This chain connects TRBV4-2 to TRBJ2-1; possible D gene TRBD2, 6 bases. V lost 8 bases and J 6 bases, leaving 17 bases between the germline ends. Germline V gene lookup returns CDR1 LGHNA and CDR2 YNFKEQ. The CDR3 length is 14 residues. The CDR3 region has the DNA TGTGCCAGCTCGGGGGACCCCCCTCGCAATGAGCAGTTCTTC. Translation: CASSGDPPRNEQFF.

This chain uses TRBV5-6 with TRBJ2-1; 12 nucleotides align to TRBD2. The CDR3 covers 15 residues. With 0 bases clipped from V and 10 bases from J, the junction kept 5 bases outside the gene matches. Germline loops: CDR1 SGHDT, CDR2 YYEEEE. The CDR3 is CASSLATSGSLEQFF. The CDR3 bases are TGTGCCAGCAGCTTGGCGACTAGCGGGAGTCTCGAGCAGTTCTTC.

The CDR3 loop is CAGGTEIYEQYF. CDR3 coding DNA: TGTGCCGGCGGGACAGAGATCTACGAGCAGTACTTC. The chain employs TRBV2 and TRBJ2-7; possibly TRBD1 for D (7 bases). The V gene lost 11 bases and the J gene lost 3 bases, with 14 bases spanning the gap. Germline CDR1 is SNHLY and CDR2 is FYNNEI. CDR3 length equals 12 residues.

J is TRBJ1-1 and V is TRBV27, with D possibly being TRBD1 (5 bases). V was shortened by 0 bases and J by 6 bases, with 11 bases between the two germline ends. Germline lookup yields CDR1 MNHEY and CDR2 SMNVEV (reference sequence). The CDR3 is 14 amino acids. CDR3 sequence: CASSLSRGPAEAFF. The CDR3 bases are TGTGCCAGCAGTTTATCGCGGGGACCAGCTGAAGCTTTCTTT.

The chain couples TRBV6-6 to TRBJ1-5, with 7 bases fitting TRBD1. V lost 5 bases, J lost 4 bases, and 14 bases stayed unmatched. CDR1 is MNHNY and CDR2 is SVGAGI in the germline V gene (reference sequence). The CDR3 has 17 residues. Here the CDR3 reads CASSPGTASNLNQPQHF. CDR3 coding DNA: TGTGCCAGCAGTCCCGGGACAGCTTCCAACTTGAATCAGCCCCAGCATTTT.

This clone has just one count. The CDR3 coding sequence is TGTGCCACCAGCCGGGGGCTGGGAGAGACCCAGTACTTC. Amino acid sequence: CATSRGLGETQYF. J is TRBJ2-5 and V is TRBV24-1; perhaps D is TRBD1 or TRBD2 (6 bases each). CDR1 KGHDR and CDR2 SFDVKD come from the germline V gene. CDR3 length equals 13 residues. V was shortened by 7 bases and J by 4 bases, with 12 bases between the two germline ends.

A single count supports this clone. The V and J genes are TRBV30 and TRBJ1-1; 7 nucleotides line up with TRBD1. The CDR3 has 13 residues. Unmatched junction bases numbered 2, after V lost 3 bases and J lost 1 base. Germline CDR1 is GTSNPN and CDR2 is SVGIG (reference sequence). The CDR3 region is CAWRRQGNTEAFF. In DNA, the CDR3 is TGTGCCTGGAGACGACAGGGGAACACTGAAGCTTTCTTT.

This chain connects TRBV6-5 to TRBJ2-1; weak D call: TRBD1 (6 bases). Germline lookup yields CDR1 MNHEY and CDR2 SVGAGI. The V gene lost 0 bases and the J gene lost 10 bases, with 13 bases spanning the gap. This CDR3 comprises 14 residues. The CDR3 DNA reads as TGTGCCAGCAGTTACTCGGGGGCCGCGTACGAGCAGTTCTTC. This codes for CASSYSGAAYEQFF.

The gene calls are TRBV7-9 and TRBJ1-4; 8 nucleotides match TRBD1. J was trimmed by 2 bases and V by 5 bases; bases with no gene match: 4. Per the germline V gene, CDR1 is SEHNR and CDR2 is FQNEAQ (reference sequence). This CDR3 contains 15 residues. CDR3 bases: TGTGCCAGCAGCGGGCGGACAGGGACTAATGAAAAACTGTTTTTT. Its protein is CASSGRTGTNEKLFF. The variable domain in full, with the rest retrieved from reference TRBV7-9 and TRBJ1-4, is DTGVSQNPRHKITKRGQNVTFRCDPISEHNRLYWYRQTLGQGPEFLTYFQNEAQLEKSRLLSDRFSAERPKGSFSTLEIQRTEQGDSAMYLCASSGRTGTNEKLFFGSGTQLSVL.

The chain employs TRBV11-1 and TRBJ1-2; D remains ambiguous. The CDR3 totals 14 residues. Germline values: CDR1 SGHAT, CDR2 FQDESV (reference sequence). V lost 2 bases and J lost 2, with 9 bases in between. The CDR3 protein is CASSLNGHNYGYTF. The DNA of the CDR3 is TGTGCCAGCAGCTTAAACGGGCACAACTATGGCTACACCTTC.

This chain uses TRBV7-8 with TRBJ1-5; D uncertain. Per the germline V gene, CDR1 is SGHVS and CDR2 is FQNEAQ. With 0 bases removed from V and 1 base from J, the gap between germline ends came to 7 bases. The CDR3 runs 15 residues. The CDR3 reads CASSLARRSNQPQHF. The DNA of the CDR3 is TGTGCCAGCAGCTTAGCGCGTAGGAGCAATCAGCCCCAGCATTTT.

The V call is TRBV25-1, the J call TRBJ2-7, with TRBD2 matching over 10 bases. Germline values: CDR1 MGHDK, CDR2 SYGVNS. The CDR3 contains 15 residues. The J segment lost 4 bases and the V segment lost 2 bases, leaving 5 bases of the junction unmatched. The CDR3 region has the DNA TGTGCCAGCAGTGAAAGGCTAGCGGGAGTTTACGAGCAGTACTTC. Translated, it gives CASSERLAGVYEQYF.

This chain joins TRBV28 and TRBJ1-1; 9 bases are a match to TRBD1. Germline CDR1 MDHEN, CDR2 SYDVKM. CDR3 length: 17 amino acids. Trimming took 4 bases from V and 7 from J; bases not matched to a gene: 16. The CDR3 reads CASSSPSGQGSVYEAFF. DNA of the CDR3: TGTGCCAGCAGTTCCCCCTCCGGACAGGGGAGCGTTTATGAAGCTTTCTTT. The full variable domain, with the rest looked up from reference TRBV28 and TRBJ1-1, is DVKVTQSSRYLVKRTGEKVFLECVQDMDHENMFWYRQDPGLGLRLIYFSYDVKMKEKGDIPEGYSVSREKKERFSLILESASTNQTSMYLCASSSPSGQGSVYEAFFGQGTRLTVV.